This TCR beta chain came from a study of T-cell memory formation after mild COVID-19. Study-wide background: TCR clusters largely stayed donor specific. Study-wide points: Memory from before infection featured some responding clones, which suggests cross-reactive memory joined. The authors left the SARS-CoV-2 specificity of second-wave clones peaking on day 37 unconfirmed.

TCRdb processed the 5' RACE reads anew with MiXCR; each CDR3 protein has one entry. Found here are 500,000 to 550,000 distinct CDR3 sequences, approximately 20% of them singletons; the top ten hold around 13%. With respect to this clonotype: The antigen remains unidentified.

The V gene lost 4 bases and the J gene lost 2 bases, with 12 bases spanning the gap. CDR3 size: 14 residues. Germline V gene data show CDR1 as KGHSY and CDR2 as FQNENV. The V call is TRBV16, the J call TRBJ2-7; a possible D gene is TRBD1 (5 bases). The sequenced material came from PBMCs or a T cell subset sorted from them (not recorded which). The origin of this receptor is an adult woman who had mild COVID-19 (a few samples of this study predate the infection). Cell type and time point are not known. DNA of the CDR3: TGTGCCAGCAGCCTACGACAGAAGCCCTACGAGCAGTACTTC. Amino acid sequence: CASSLRQKPYEQYF. The complete variable domain, with remaining parts taken from reference TRBV16 and TRBJ2-7, reads GEEVAQTPKHLVRGEGQKAKLYCAPIKGHSYVFWYQQVLKNEFKFLISFQNENVFDETGMPKERFSAKCLPNSPCSLEIQATKLEDSAVYFCASSLRQKPYEQYFGPGTRLTVT.